One T cell receptor beta chain is described in this entry. What it binds is not known. Relapse after autologous stem cell transplantation occurred in every patient, and brentuximab vedotin exposure varied. This entry belongs to a study of PD-1 blockade in classical Hodgkin lymphoma. Findings of the study overall: Before treatment, complete responders showed about the same diversity as newly diagnosed patients.

TCRdb's table, derived via immunoSEQ multiplex PCR, lists solely in-frame clones and lacks some. The sample has about 58,000 clones; 85% to 95% are singletons. CDR1 and CDR2 (germline): SGHTS, YDEGEE. The CDR3 totals 14 residues. The J segment lost 1 base and the V segment lost 5 bases, leaving 4 bases of the junction unmatched. The specimen comprised peripheral blood mononuclear cells (PBMCs), sampled before the second cycle of nivolumab. The chain employs TRBV5-8 and TRBJ2-5; 8 bases fit TRBD2. This clonotype was obtained from a human donor with classical Hodgkin lymphoma. CDR3 in DNA: TGTGCCAGCAGTTCGACTAGCGTCCAAGAGACCCAGTACTTC. Its translation is CASSSTSVQETQYF.